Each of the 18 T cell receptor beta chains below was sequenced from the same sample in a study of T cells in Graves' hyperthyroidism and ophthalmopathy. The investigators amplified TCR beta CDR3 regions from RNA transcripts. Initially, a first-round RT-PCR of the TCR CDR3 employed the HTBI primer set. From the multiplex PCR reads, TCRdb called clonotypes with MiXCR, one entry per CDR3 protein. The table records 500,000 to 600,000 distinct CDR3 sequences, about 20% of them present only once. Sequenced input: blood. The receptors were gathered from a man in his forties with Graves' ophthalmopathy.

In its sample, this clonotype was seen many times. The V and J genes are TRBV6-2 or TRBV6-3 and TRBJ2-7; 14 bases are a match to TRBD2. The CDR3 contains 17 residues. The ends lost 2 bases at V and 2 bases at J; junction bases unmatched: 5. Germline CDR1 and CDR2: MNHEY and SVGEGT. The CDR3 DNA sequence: TGTGCCAGCAGTTACCCTCGACTAGCGGGAGGGACCTACGAGCAGTACTTC. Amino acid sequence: CASSYPRLAGGTYEQYF.

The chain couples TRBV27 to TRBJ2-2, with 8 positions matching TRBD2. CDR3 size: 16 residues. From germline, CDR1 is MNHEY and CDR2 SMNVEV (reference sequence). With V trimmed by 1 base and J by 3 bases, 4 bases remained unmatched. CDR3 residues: CASSLYPAGDTGELFF. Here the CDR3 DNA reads TGTGCCAGCAGTTTATATCCAGCGGGAGACACCGGGGAGCTGTTTTTT.

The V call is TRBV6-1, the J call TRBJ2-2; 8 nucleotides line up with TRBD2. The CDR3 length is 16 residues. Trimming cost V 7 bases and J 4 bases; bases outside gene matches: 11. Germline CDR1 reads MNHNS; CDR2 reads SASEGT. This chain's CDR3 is CASTPVAGRSTGELFF. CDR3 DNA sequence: TGTGCCAGCACCCCAGTAGCGGGGCGGAGCACCGGGGAGCTGTTTTTT.

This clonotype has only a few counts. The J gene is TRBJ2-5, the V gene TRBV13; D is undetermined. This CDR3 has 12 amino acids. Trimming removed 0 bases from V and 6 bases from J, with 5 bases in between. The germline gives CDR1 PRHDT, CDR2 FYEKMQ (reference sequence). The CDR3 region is CASSLGLKTQYF. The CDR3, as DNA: TGTGCCAGCAGCTTAGGCTTAAAGACCCAGTACTTC.

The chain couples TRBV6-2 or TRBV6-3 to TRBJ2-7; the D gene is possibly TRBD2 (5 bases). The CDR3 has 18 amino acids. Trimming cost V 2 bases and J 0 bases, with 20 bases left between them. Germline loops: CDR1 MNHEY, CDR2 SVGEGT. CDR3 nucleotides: TGTGCCAGCAGTTACCCTCAAAAGGCGGGTGCCAGCTCCTACGAGCAGTACTTC. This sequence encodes CASSYPQKAGASSYEQYF.

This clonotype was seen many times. The CDR3 coding sequence is TGTGCCAGCAGTCCTCTGATCCGGGGTCTCGGGGACACTGAAGCTTTCTTT. Translating gives CASSPLIRGLGDTEAFF. V gene TRBV2 combines with J gene TRBJ1-1; D not certain. Between the trimmed V and J ends, which lost 5 bases and 3 bases, there was a span of 22 bases. The CDR3 extends over 17 amino acids. The germline V gene has CDR1 SNHLY and CDR2 FYNNEI.

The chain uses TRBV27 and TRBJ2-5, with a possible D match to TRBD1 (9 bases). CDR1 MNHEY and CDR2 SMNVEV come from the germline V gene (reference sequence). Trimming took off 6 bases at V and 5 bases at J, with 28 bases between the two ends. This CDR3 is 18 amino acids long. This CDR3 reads CASSRKQGASGSRETQYF. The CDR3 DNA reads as TGTGCCAGCAGCCGAAAACAGGGGGCTAGCGGGTCGAGGGAGACCCAGTACTTC.

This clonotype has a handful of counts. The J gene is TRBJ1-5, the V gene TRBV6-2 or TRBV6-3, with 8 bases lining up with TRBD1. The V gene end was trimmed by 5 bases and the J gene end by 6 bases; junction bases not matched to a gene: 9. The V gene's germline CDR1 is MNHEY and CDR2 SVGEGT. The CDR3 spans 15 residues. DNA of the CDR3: TGTGCCAGCAGTCTCGGACAGGGCCGCAGTCAGCCCCAGCATTTT. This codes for CASSLGQGRSQPQHF.

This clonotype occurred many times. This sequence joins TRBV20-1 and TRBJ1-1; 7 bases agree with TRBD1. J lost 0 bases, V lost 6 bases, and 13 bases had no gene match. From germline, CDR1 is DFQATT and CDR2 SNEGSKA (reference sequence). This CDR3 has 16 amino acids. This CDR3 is CSAFPWDSGMNTEAFF. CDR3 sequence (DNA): TGCAGTGCCTTCCCGTGGGACAGCGGAATGAACACTGAAGCTTTCTTT.

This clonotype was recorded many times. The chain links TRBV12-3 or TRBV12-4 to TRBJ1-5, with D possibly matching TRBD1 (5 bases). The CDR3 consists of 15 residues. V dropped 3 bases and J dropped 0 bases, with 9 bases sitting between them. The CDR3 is CASSFDDSSNQPQHF. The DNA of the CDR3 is TGTGCCAGCAGTTTCGACGACAGTAGCAATCAGCCCCAGCATTTT.

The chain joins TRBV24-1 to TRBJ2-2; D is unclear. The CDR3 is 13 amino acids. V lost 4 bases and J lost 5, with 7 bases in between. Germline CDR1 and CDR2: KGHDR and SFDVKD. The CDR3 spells CATSEAVTGELFF. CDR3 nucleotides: TGTGCCACCAGTGAGGCAGTAACCGGGGAGCTGTTTTTT.

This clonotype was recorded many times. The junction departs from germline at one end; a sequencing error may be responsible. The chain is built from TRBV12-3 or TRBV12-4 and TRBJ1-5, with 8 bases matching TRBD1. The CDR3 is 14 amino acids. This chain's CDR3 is CASSLTGANQPQHF. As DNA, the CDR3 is TGCGCCAGCAGCTTGACAGGGGCCAATCAGCCCCAGCATTTT.

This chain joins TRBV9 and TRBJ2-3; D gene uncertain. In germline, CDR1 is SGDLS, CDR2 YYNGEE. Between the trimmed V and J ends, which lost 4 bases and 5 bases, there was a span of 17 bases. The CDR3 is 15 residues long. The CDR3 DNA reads TGTGCCAGCAGCCCCAGTGAGCGTCGCCGAGATACGCAGTATTTT. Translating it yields CASSPSERRRDTQYF.

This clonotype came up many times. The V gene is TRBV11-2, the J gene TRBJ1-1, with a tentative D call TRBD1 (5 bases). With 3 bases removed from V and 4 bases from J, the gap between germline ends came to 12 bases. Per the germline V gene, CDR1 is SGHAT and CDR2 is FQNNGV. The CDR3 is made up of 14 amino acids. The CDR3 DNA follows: TGTGCCAGCAGCTTTACCAGGGTGGGCACTGAAGCTTTCTTT. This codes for CASSFTRVGTEAFF. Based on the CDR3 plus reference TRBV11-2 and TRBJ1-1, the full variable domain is EAGVAQSPRYKIIEKRQSVAFWCNPISGHATLYWYQQILGQGPKLLIQFQNNGVVDDSQLPKDRFSAERLKGVDSTLKIQPAKLEDSAVYLCASSFTRVGTEAFFGQGTRLTVV.

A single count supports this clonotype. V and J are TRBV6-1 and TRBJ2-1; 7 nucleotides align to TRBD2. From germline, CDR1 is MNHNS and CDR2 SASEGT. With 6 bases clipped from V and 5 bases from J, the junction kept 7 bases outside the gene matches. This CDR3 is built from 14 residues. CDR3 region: CASRSWGGNNEQFF. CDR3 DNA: TGTGCCAGCAGGTCCTGGGGAGGGAACAATGAGCAGTTCTTC.

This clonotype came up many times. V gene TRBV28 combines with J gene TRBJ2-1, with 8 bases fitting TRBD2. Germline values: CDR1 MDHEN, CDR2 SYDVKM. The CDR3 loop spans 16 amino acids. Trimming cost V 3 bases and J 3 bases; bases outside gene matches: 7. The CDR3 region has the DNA TGTGCCAGCAGTTTCCCCTTAGCGGGGTACTACAATGAGCAGTTCTTC. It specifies CASSFPLAGYYNEQFF.

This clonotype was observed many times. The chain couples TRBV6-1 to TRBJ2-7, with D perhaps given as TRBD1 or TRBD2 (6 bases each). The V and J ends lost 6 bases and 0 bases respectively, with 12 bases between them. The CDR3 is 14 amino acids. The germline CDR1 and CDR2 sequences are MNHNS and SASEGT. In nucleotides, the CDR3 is TGTGCCAGCAGGACGGGGGCGAGCTCCTACGAGCAGTACTTC. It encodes CASRTGASSYEQYF.

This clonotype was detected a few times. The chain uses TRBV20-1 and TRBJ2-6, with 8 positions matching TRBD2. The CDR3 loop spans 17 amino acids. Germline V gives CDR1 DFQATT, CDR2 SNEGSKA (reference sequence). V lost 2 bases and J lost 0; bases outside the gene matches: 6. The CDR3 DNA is TGCAGTGCTAGAAAACTAGCGGAAGTCTCTGGGGCCAACGTCCTGACTTTC. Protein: CSARKLAEVSGANVLTF.